Reported below is one T cell receptor beta chain. This sample stems from a study of shared clonotypes between healthy human individuals. It was 200 ng DNA, some 30,000 T cell genomes, that sorted-subset replicate PCRs used. Method: immunoSEQ multiplex PCR; TCRdb's copy keeps in-frame clones and lacks some. The sample has under 2,500,000 clones; about 94% are singletons. CDR1 is SGHRS, CDR2 YFSETQ, per germline. CDR3 length: 15 residues. With V trimmed by 4 bases and J by 4 bases, 10 bases remained unmatched. The sequence derives from a man between 18 and 35 years old in good health. This chain links TRBV5-1 with TRBJ1-2, with 7 bases identical to TRBD1. Sequenced material: naive CD4+ T cells sorted from blood. Subset in this sample: CD45RA+ positively selected. DNA for the CDR3: TGCGCCAGCAGCCCACGGGAGGGGGCATCCTATGGCTACACCTTC. This translates into CASSPREGASYGYTF. The full variable domain, with the rest looked up from reference TRBV5-1 and TRBJ1-2, is KAGVTQTPRYLIKTRGQQVTLSCSPISGHRSVSWYQQTPGQGLQFLFEYFSETQRNKGNFPGRFSGRQFSNSRSEMNVSTLELGDSALYLCASSPREGASYGYTFGSGTRLTVV.